This T cell receptor beta chain is from a study of T cells in Graves' hyperthyroidism and ophthalmopathy. Study results and limitations: From stable hyperthyroidism, ophthalmopathy was separated by a 13 V-J model.

TCR beta CDR3 region amplification was performed from RNA transcripts. Researchers ran a first-round RT-PCR on the TCR CDR3 using the HTBI primer set. TCRdb re-called the multiplex PCR reads with MiXCR, one entry per CDR3 protein. The data hold roughly 500,000 distinct CDR3 sequences, with 35% to 55% observed a single time. Looked up from germline, CDR1 is SNHLY and CDR2 is FYNNEI. The length of the CDR3 is 12 residues. Trimming left V 3 bases short and J 6 bases short, with 6 bases between. Uncontrolled infection, other autoimmune disease, pregnancy or lactation excluded patients. On the basis of clinical symptoms, serum thyroxine and TRAb, thyroid ultrasound and orbital computed tomography, diagnoses were made. Ten or more counts support this clonotype. Its matching antigen is unknown.

Material for sequencing was peripheral blood or thyroid tissue (not recorded which). The TCR comes from an adult woman with Graves' disease, either hyperthyroidism or ophthalmopathy (not recorded which). The rearrangement joins TRBV2 to TRBJ1-5; D unresolved. CDR3 sequence: CASSDEVQPQHF. The CDR3 DNA reads as TGTGCCAGCAGTGATGAGGTTCAGCCCCAGCATTTT.